The 20 T cell receptor beta chains below all came from one sample that was sequenced in a study of cytomegalovirus exposure and HLA in healthy donors. It was with 60 Vbeta and 13 Jbeta primers that the PCR ran. Clones were read by immunoSEQ multiplex PCR, and TCRdb kept only the in-frame ones, dropping some. This table holds approximately 190,000 clones, under 90% found once. Sequencing used PBMCs. These receptors were collected from a boy between 2 and 10 years old in good health and CMV-seronegative.

The CDR3 reads CASRHLLRGQGGVDTQYF. DNA for the CDR3: TGCGCCAGCAGGCACCTACTTAGGGGACAGGGTGGGGTAGATACGCAGTATTTT. The chain carries TRBV4-1 and TRBJ2-3, with 9 positions matching TRBD1. This CDR3 region has 18 residues. The trim removed 6 bases at V and 5 bases at J, leaving 18 bases unmatched. Germline CDR1 reads MGHRA; CDR2 reads YSYEKL.

V usage is TRBV18 and J usage is TRBJ2-5; 7 bases match TRBD1. CDR3 size: 15 residues. CDR1 and CDR2 from the germline V gene are KGHSH and LQKENI. Losses at the gene ends were 5 bases for V and 0 bases for J; bases not matched to a gene: 6. The CDR3 spells CASSEGAVYQETQYF. DNA for the CDR3: TGTGCCAGCTCAGAGGGGGCGGTTTACCAAGAGACCCAGTACTTC. Drawing the rest from reference TRBV18 and TRBJ2-5, the complete variable domain is NAGVMQNPRHLVRRRGQEARLRCSPMKGHSHVYWYRQLPEEGLKFMVYLQKENIIDESGMPKERFSAEFPKEGPSILRIQQVVRGDSAAYFCASSEGAVYQETQYFGPGTRLLVL.

The genes are TRBV7-9 and TRBJ2-1; the D is unclear. This CDR3 has 14 residues. V was clipped by 5 bases and J by 6 bases, with 14 bases between them. Germline V gene data show CDR1 as SEHNR and CDR2 as FQNEAQ (reference sequence). CDR3: CASSQSAGFNEQFF. The CDR3 DNA reads TGTGCCAGCAGCCAGTCGGCAGGTTTCAATGAGCAGTTCTTC.

This sequence joins TRBV2 and TRBJ1-5, with 9 nucleotides matching TRBD1. CDR3 length: 14 residues. V trimming: 6 bases; J trimming: 7 bases; junction bases outside the gene matches: 7. Per germline, CDR1 SNHLY and CDR2 FYNNEI. The CDR3 loop is CASSSDRGGQPQHF. CDR3 in DNA: TGTGCCAGCAGCTCGGACAGGGGCGGGCAGCCCCAGCATTTT.

On this clone itself: The sample contains more than one DNA sequence encoding this CDR3. V usage is TRBV7-3 and J usage is TRBJ1-1; D possibly corresponds to TRBD1 (6 bases). The CDR3 consists of 13 residues. Trimming took 3 bases from V and 2 from J, leaving 7 bases between them. Germline loops: CDR1 SGHTA, CDR2 FQGTGA. CDR3 in amino acids: CASSLDRNTEAFF. CDR3 in DNA: TGTGCCAGCAGCTTGGACAGAAACACTGAAGCTTTCTTT.

This clone is a singleton in its sample. The chain carries TRBV5-8 and TRBJ1-1; D may be TRBD1 (5 bases). CDR1 is SGHTS and CDR2 is YDEGEE in the germline V gene. Trimming cost V 0 bases and J 4 bases, with 19 bases left between them. The CDR3 totals 17 residues. CDR3 DNA: TGTGCCAGCAGCTTGGAAGGGGCAGGGCGGTTGAGCACTGAAGCTTTCTTT. Protein: CASSLEGAGRLSTEAFF.

The CDR3 region has the DNA TGCGCCAGCAGCTTAACAGGTGCCTCCTACGAGCAGTACTTC. This encodes CASSLTGASYEQYF. V usage is TRBV5-1 and J usage is TRBJ2-7; D possibly corresponds to TRBD1 (5 bases). The V and J ends lost 2 bases and 0 bases respectively, with 9 bases between them. CDR1 is SGHRS and CDR2 is YFSETQ in the germline V gene. The CDR3 consists of 14 residues.

This chain uses TRBV9 with TRBJ1-1; D uncertain. The CDR3 is made up of 15 amino acids. Trimming removed 0 bases from V and 3 bases from J, with 12 bases in between. Germline V CDR1 and CDR2: SGDLS, YYNGEE. As DNA, the CDR3 is TGTGCCAGCAGCGTAGGAGGAGGGTTGGACACTGAAGCTTTCTTT. Its protein is CASSVGGGLDTEAFF.

This clone was seen a single time. The rearrangement links TRBV29-1 to TRBJ2-1, with TRBD2 matching over 10 bases. This CDR3 has 14 amino acids. Trimming at V came to 6 bases and at J to 6 bases, leaving 8 bases not matched to a gene. Germline CDR1 SQVTM, CDR2 ANQGSEA. This chain's CDR3 is CSVDPWTSGNEQFF. DNA of the CDR3: TGCAGCGTCGACCCTTGGACTAGCGGCAATGAGCAGTTCTTC.

V gene TRBV27 combines with J gene TRBJ2-7; D uncertain. CDR3 length: 13 amino acids. Germline V gives CDR1 MNHEY, CDR2 SMNVEV (reference sequence). V lost 3 bases, J lost 2 bases, and 8 bases lay in between. The CDR3, as DNA: TGTGCCAGCAGTTTTAAGAGCGCCTACGAGCAGTACTTC. Protein product: CASSFKSAYEQYF.

This chain uses TRBV2 with TRBJ2-5; perhaps TRBD2 as D (6 bases). Trimming shortened V by 5 bases and J by 3 bases, and 22 bases separated the two germline ends. The CDR3 contains 17 residues. Germline V lookup: CDR1 SNHLY, CDR2 FYNNEI. The CDR3 is CASSLLRDSQTKETQYF. CDR3 nucleotides: TGTGCCAGCAGTCTACTCCGGGACTCACAAACTAAAGAGACCCAGTACTTC.

V and J are TRBV7-6 and TRBJ2-3; D perhaps matches TRBD2 (5 bases). The ends were cut back, 4 bases at V and 2 bases at J, with 13 bases in the middle. Germline V gene lookup returns CDR1 SGHVS and CDR2 FNYEAQ. The CDR3 is 15 amino acids. The CDR3 DNA follows: TGTGCCAGCAGCTCCCTCGAGGGCACCACAGATACGCAGTATTTT. Translation: CASSSLEGTTDTQYF.

The chain links TRBV6-4 to TRBJ2-1, with D tentatively TRBD2 (6 bases). The CDR3 consists of 14 residues. Trimming shortened V by 3 bases and J by 5 bases, and 11 bases separated the two germline ends. The germline V gene encodes CDR1 MRHNA and CDR2 SNTAGT. The DNA of the CDR3 is TGTGCCAGCAGTGATCGTGCGGGGCACAATGAGCAGTTCTTC. This encodes CASSDRAGHNEQFF.

The chain is built from TRBV7-9 and TRBJ1-1; D is ambiguous. Deletions cut 4 bases from V and 4 bases from J, with 7 bases between. Germline V CDR1 and CDR2: SEHNR, FQNEAQ (reference sequence). The CDR3 totals 12 residues. CDR3 nucleotides: TGTGCCAGCAGCTCCATGAGCACTGAAGCTTTCTTT. Residues: CASSSMSTEAFF.

The V call is TRBV5-1, the J call TRBJ2-2, with 7 bases that match TRBD1. J gave up 3 bases and V 5 bases, and 4 bases lay outside the gene matches. The CDR3 runs 14 residues. In germline, CDR1 is SGHRS, CDR2 YFSETQ. CDR3 region: CASRGGADTGELFF. CDR3 sequence (DNA): TGCGCCAGCAGAGGGGGCGCGGACACCGGGGAGCTGTTTTTT.

The chain employs TRBV30 and TRBJ2-2; D gene unclear. The CDR3 contains 13 residues. Germline assignment: CDR1 GTSNPN and CDR2 SVGIG (reference sequence). CDR3 nucleotides: TGTGCTCATGACTTAATGAACACCGGGGAGCTGTTTTTT. Translation: CAHDLMNTGELFF.

This chain uses TRBV7-9 with TRBJ2-5; unclear D gene. The J call could be wrong; TRBJ2-7 is a better fit for the DNA end. The CDR3 covers 13 residues. In germline, CDR1 is SEHNR, CDR2 FQNEAQ (reference sequence). CDR3 region: CASSLGRNYEQYF. The CDR3, as DNA: TGTGCCAGCAGCCTAGGTAGGAACTACGAGCAGTACTTC.

J is TRBJ1-6 and V is TRBV30, with 10 bases aligning to TRBD1. This CDR3 is built from 14 residues. Germline assignment: CDR1 GTSNPN and CDR2 SVGIG (reference sequence). The CDR3 DNA follows: TGTGGTTGGTCCCCGGGACAGGGGTATTCACCCCTCCACTTT. Residues: CGWSPGQGYSPLHF. The full variable domain, its missing parts supplied by reference TRBV30 and TRBJ1-6, is SQTIHQWPATLVQPVGSPLSLECTVEGTSNPNLYWYRQAAGRGLQLLFYSVGIGQISSEVPQNLSASRPQDRQFILSSKKLLLSDSGFYLCGWSPGQGYSPLHFGNGTRLTVT.

The V call is TRBV30, the J call TRBJ2-7, with D possibly TRBD2 on 6 matching bases. The CDR3 is made up of 13 amino acids. Deletions cut 2 bases from V and 1 base from J, with 9 bases between. In germline, CDR1 is GTSNPN, CDR2 SVGIG (reference sequence). CDR3 amino acids: CAWSPGLSYEQYF. The CDR3 nucleotides are TGTGCCTGGAGTCCGGGACTGTCCTACGAGCAGTACTTC.

The gene calls are TRBV28 and TRBJ2-5; 7 nucleotides agree with TRBD1. The CDR3 is 13 amino acids. After removal of 4 bases from V and 7 bases from J, the junction contained 6 bases not matched to a gene. The germline gives CDR1 MDHEN, CDR2 SYDVKM. Here the CDR3 DNA reads TGTGCCAGCAGTTACAGGGGTATGTGGACCCAGTACTTC. Residues: CASSYRGMWTQYF.